This record looks at one TCR beta chain sequence and its context. Its specificity is not known. CDR3 size: 14 residues. Deletions cut 7 bases from V and 2 bases from J, with 16 bases between. The source of the sample is a study of EBV T-cell therapy then PD-1 blockade in nasopharyngeal carcinoma. The time point here: 266 days after commencement of treatment, after nivolumab therapy. Treatment here: AdE1-LMPpoly-expanded autologous EBV-specific T-cell therapy followed by anti-PD-1 nivolumab. Sequenced by immunoSEQ multiplex PCR; TCRdb stores in-frame clones only, minus some. The sample yields 20,000 or so clones, about 88% seen once.

The sequences come from CD8+ T cells from blood, collected at roughly day 250 from a patient whose treatment included autologous EBV-specific T cells and nivolumab. The chain joins TRBV5-3 to TRBJ2-7, with D hard to call. TRBV5-3 is known as an ORF, though its function is uncertain. This TCR came from a man between 40 and 49 years old with nasopharyngeal carcinoma. CDR3 sequence: CARRPYSAPYEQYF. CDR3 DNA: TGTGCCAGACGGCCATACTCCGCGCCCTACGAGCAGTACTTC.